A single sample is the source of the 28 T cell receptor beta chains below, sequenced in a study of cytomegalovirus exposure and HLA in healthy donors. A multiplex PCR was run with 60 Vbeta primers and 13 Jbeta primers. Sequencing was performed with immunoSEQ multiplex PCR; in TCRdb, only in-frame clones are kept and a portion is missing. This table holds about 86,000 clones, 60% to 80% found once. What was sequenced was PBMCs. These TCRs come from a man aged 55 to 70 in good health and CMV-seronegative.

V usage is TRBV4-3 and J usage is TRBJ2-2; 9 bases line up with TRBD2. This CDR3 has 15 amino acids. CDR1 is LGHNA, CDR2 YSLEER, per germline. J was trimmed by 7 bases and V by 4 bases; bases with no gene match: 7. The CDR3 is CASSRRGLAGGELFF. For the CDR3, the DNA is TGCGCCAGCAGCCGACGGGGACTAGCTGGCGGGGAGCTGTTTTTT.

The V gene is TRBV7-2, the J gene TRBJ2-2; unclear D gene. V was pared by 5 bases and J by 1 base, with 8 bases between. Germline V gene data show CDR1 as SGHTA and CDR2 as FQGNSA. The CDR3 length is 14 residues. The CDR3 protein is CASSKTGNTGELFF. The CDR3 DNA reads as TGTGCCAGCAGCAAGACGGGGAACACCGGGGAGCTGTTTTTT.

This chain connects TRBV4-3 to TRBJ2-3; TRBD2 matches 14 bases. V dropped 4 bases and J dropped 5; count of bases not matched to a gene: 5. Germline V lookup: CDR1 LGHNA, CDR2 YSLEER. This CDR3 has 16 amino acids. The CDR3 reads CASSPRLAGGGDTQYF. CDR3 in DNA: TGCGCCAGCAGCCCCAGACTAGCGGGGGGGGGAGATACGCAGTATTTT.

The CDR3 protein is CASSSQGTDEQFF. The CDR3 region has the DNA TGCGCCAGCAGCTCGCAGGGGACGGATGAGCAGTTCTTC. V gene TRBV5-1 combines with J gene TRBJ2-1, with a possible D match to TRBD1 (6 bases). Germline V lookup: CDR1 SGHRS, CDR2 YFSETQ. The length of the CDR3 is 13 residues. The V and J ends lost 3 bases and 8 bases respectively, with 12 bases between them.

This chain connects TRBV9 to TRBJ2-2; 7 bases match TRBD2. The length of the CDR3 is 16 residues. Germline CDR1 SGDLS, CDR2 YYNGEE. The junction had 2 bases not matched to a gene; V was cut back by 0 bases and J by 0 bases. Here the CDR3 reads CASSVAAGANTGELFF. CDR3 DNA sequence: TGTGCCAGCAGCGTAGCGGCGGGGGCGAACACCGGGGAGCTGTTTTTT.

This chain joins TRBV5-1 and TRBJ1-2; 8 bases are shared with TRBD1. The CDR3 extends over 16 amino acids. Germline V gene data show CDR1 as SGHRS and CDR2 as YFSETQ. V was clipped by 3 bases and J by 1 base; unmatched bases: 8. The CDR3 coding sequence is TGCGCCAGCAGCTCACAACCGGGACAGGTTAACTATGGCTACACCTTC. It yields the protein CASSSQPGQVNYGYTF.

The V and J genes are TRBV7-8 and TRBJ2-7, with D possibly being TRBD2 (7 bases). This CDR3 has 14 amino acids. The V end was cut by 0 bases, the J end by 3 bases, with 9 bases between. Germline CDR1 reads SGHVS; CDR2 reads FQNEAQ. CDR3 sequence reads: CASSLAGGLYEQYF. The CDR3 coding sequence is TGTGCCAGCAGCTTAGCGGGGGGGCTCTACGAGCAGTACTTC.

The chain links TRBV18 to TRBJ2-7; 7 bases align to TRBD1. The CDR3 covers 14 residues. Germline assignment: CDR1 KGHSH and CDR2 LQKENI. Losses at the gene ends were 3 bases for V and 5 bases for J; bases not matched to a gene: 7. The CDR3 coding sequence is TGTGCCAGCTCACCTTTAGACAGGGAGAACGAGCAGTACTTC. The encoded protein is CASSPLDRENEQYF.

The chain uses TRBV9 and TRBJ1-2; possible D gene TRBD1, 6 bases. Per the germline V gene, CDR1 is SGDLS and CDR2 is YYNGEE. The V gene lost 5 bases and the J gene lost 0 bases, with 14 bases spanning the gap. The CDR3 has 15 amino acids. The CDR3 nucleotides are TGTGCCAGCAGTCCTCGAGGGGGACCTAACTATGGCTACACCTTC. This encodes CASSPRGGPNYGYTF.

This clone was picked up one time. The V and J genes are TRBV6-5 and TRBJ2-7, with D unresolved. The CDR3 extends over 13 amino acids. Looked up from germline, CDR1 is MNHEY and CDR2 is SVGAGI. V was trimmed by 5 bases and J by 3 bases, leaving 11 bases between them. CDR3 DNA: TGTGCCAGCAGTGAAGTCACTCTCTACGAGCAGTACTTC. Amino acids: CASSEVTLYEQYF.

This rearrangement joins TRBV5-1 to TRBJ2-1; 11 bases map to TRBD2. Germline CDR1 is SGHRS and CDR2 is YFSETQ. With 1 base clipped from V and 8 bases from J, the junction kept 14 bases outside the gene matches. The CDR3 is 18 amino acids. The DNA of the CDR3 is TGCGCCAGCAGCTTGTGGGGGCTAGCGGGAGGATTTGGGGATGAGCAGTTCTTC. Translation: CASSLWGLAGGFGDEQFF.

In regard to this clone: The junction and the germline gene differ at one end; a read error may be behind it. This chain joins TRBV7-9 and TRBJ2-5; tentative D call: TRBD2 (6 bases). The DNA end is more similar to TRBJ2-7, so the J call may be wrong. Germline CDR1 SEHNR, CDR2 FQNEAQ (reference sequence). The CDR3 has 17 amino acids. The CDR3 loop reads CTSSPTDGGRLSYEQYF. DNA of the CDR3: TGTACCAGCAGCCCGACGGATGGAGGGCGCCTCTCCTACGAGCAGTACTTC.

The rearrangement joins TRBV10-1 to TRBJ2-2; D unclear. CDR1 WNHNN and CDR2 SYGVQD come from the germline V gene (reference sequence). The V gene lost 5 bases and the J gene lost 4 bases, with 8 bases spanning the gap. This CDR3 is built from 13 residues. CDR3 nucleotide sequence: TGCGCCAGCAGTCCCTCTAGCACCGGGGAGCTGTTTTTT. Its translation is CASSPSSTGELFF.

The V and J genes are TRBV18 and TRBJ1-2, with D perhaps matching TRBD1 (6 bases). Germline loops: CDR1 KGHSH, CDR2 LQKENI. This CDR3 has 17 amino acids. V gave up 3 bases and J gave up 0 bases, with 17 bases separating them. CDR3 nucleotides: TGTGCCAGCTCACCCAACGCCCTACAGGGATCTAACTATGGCTACACCTTC. Protein sequence: CASSPNALQGSNYGYTF.

Here the CDR3 DNA reads TGCGCCAGCAGCCAAGTTTTCTCCGGGGGGCTAACCTACAATGAGCAGTTCTTC. This sequence encodes CASSQVFSGGLTYNEQFF. The rearrangement joins TRBV4-3 to TRBJ2-1; TRBD2 is a possible D gene (7 bases). The CDR3 is made up of 18 amino acids. V shed 1 base and J shed 2 bases, with 18 bases lying between them. Germline lookup yields CDR1 LGHNA and CDR2 YSLEER.

Worth noting for this clone: Other DNA variants within this sample encode the same CDR3. This chain connects TRBV6-6 to TRBJ2-5, with 8 bases aligning to TRBD2. With V trimmed by 2 bases and J by 1 base, 3 bases remained unmatched. CDR3 length: 15 amino acids. Germline assignment: CDR1 MNHNY and CDR2 SVGAGI (reference sequence). Here the CDR3 reads CASSYPGGGQETQYF. DNA of the CDR3: TGTGCCAGCAGTTACCCGGGAGGGGGCCAAGAGACCCAGTACTTC.

This clone was seen more than once but under ten times. The J gene is TRBJ2-1, the V gene TRBV9; no clear D. The CDR3 is 14 amino acids. Trimming removed 2 bases from V and 9 bases from J, with 15 bases in between. Germline CDR1 SGDLS, CDR2 YYNGEE. The CDR3 DNA sequence: TGTGCCAGCAGCGTGAGGCGGCTAGACGGTGAGCAGTTCTTC. It encodes CASSVRRLDGEQFF.

This clone came up a few times. The chain joins TRBV15 to TRBJ2-7; TRBD1 might be the D (5 bases). This CDR3 region has 13 residues. Germline CDR1 is LNHNV and CDR2 is YYDKDF (reference sequence). V lost 2 bases, J lost 3 bases, and 8 bases lay in between. CDR3 nucleotides: TGTGCCACCAGCAGACCAACAGGCTACGAGCAGTACTTC. Its translation: CATSRPTGYEQYF.

This chain links TRBV5-1 with TRBJ2-1, with 10 nucleotides matching TRBD1. V lost 8 bases, J lost 8 bases, and 13 bases stayed unmatched. Germline V gene lookup returns CDR1 SGHRS and CDR2 YFSETQ. The CDR3 consists of 15 residues. CDR3 protein: CASRSWDRGYDEQFF. DNA for the CDR3: TGCGCCAGTAGGAGCTGGGACAGGGGTTACGATGAGCAGTTCTTC.

The CDR3 nucleotides are TGTGCCAGCATCCCCGGGACAGGGGCGAATGAGCAGTTCTTC. It specifies CASIPGTGANEQFF. The J gene is TRBJ2-1, the V gene TRBV7-2, with 10 bases identical to TRBD1. Per germline, CDR1 SGHTA and CDR2 FQGNSA. The CDR3 is made up of 14 amino acids. V lost 7 bases and J lost 7; bases outside the gene matches: 7.

This chain connects TRBV7-6 to TRBJ2-7, with 9 nucleotides matching TRBD2. In germline, CDR1 is SGHVS, CDR2 FNYEAQ. Trimming removed 8 bases from V and 2 bases from J; junction bases left unmatched: 10. The CDR3 is 15 residues long. The CDR3 sequence: CASHPGASGTYEQYF. The CDR3 coding sequence is TGTGCCAGCCACCCTGGGGCTAGCGGGACCTACGAGCAGTACTTC.

The chain combines TRBV19 with TRBJ2-2; 9 nucleotides align to TRBD1. The trim removed 6 bases at V and 3 bases at J, leaving 2 bases unmatched. The CDR3 totals 14 residues. The germline CDR1 and CDR2 sequences are LNHDA and SQIVND (reference sequence). CDR3 amino acids: CASRRTGDTGELFF. DNA for the CDR3: TGTGCCAGTAGGAGGACAGGGGACACCGGGGAGCTGTTTTTT.

The CDR3 is CASSLAGTGGREQYF. For the CDR3, the DNA is TGTGCCAGCAGCTTGGCCGGTACAGGGGGCCGCGAGCAGTACTTC. The chain carries TRBV5-4 and TRBJ2-7; 9 positions agree with TRBD1. The length of the CDR3 is 15 residues. V dropped 0 bases and J dropped 6; count of bases not matched to a gene: 7. Germline V lookup: CDR1 SGHNT, CDR2 YYREEE (reference sequence).

This sequence joins TRBV6-5 and TRBJ2-7; TRBD2 aligns across 7 bases. The CDR3 totals 14 residues. Per germline, CDR1 MNHEY and CDR2 SVGAGI. J gave up 4 bases and V 4 bases, and 7 bases lay outside the gene matches. The CDR3, as DNA: TGTGCCAGCAGTTTCCCTGGGGGGGAGTACGAGCAGTACTTC. Translating it yields CASSFPGGEYEQYF.

This clone was recorded a few times. The chain employs TRBV4-3 and TRBJ2-5; D uncertain. Germline values: CDR1 LGHNA, CDR2 YSLEER. Trimming removed 0 bases at V and 4 bases at J, with 12 bases between. The CDR3 covers 15 residues. The CDR3 region is CASSQEMVAPETQYF. CDR3 sequence (DNA): TGCGCCAGCAGCCAAGAGATGGTAGCCCCAGAGACCCAGTACTTC.

V is TRBV10-2 and J is TRBJ2-5; D possibly corresponds to TRBD2 (6 bases). Germline CDR1 is WSHSY and CDR2 is SAAADI. V was clipped by 8 bases and J by 1 base, with 11 bases between them. The CDR3 has 13 amino acids. For the CDR3, the DNA is TGCGCCAGCGCTGGGACTGTCCAAGAGACCCAGTACTTC. Translating it yields CASAGTVQETQYF.

In its sample, this clone was seen a few times. This rearrangement joins TRBV18 to TRBJ1-1; 7 bases match TRBD1. The CDR3 runs to 14 residues. Germline V lookup: CDR1 KGHSH, CDR2 LQKENI. With V trimmed by 6 bases and J by 7 bases, 11 bases remained unmatched. The CDR3 DNA follows: TGTGCCAGCTCTCAATCCCCAGGACAGGTTGAAGCTTTCTTT. Its protein is CASSQSPGQVEAFF.

The chain combines TRBV14 with TRBJ1-5; perhaps TRBD1 as D (5 bases). Trimming removed 4 bases from V and 5 bases from J, with 9 bases in between. The CDR3 has 13 amino acids. Germline CDR1 and CDR2: SGHDN and FVKESK. This chain's CDR3 is CASSPSGDQPQHF. The CDR3 DNA reads TGTGCCAGCAGCCCGTCGGGGGATCAGCCCCAGCATTTT.